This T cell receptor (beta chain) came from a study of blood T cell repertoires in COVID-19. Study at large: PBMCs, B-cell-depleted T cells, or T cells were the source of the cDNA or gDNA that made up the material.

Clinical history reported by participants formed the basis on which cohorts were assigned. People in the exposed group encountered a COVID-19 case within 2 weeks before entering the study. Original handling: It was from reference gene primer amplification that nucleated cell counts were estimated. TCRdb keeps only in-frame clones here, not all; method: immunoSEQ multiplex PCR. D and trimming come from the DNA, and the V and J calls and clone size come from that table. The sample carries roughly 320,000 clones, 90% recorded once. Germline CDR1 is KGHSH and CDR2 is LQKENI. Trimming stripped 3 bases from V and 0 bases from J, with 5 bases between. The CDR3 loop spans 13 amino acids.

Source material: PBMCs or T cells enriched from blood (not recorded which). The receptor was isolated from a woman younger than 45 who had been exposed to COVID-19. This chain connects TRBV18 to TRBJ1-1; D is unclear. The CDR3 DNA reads TGTGCCAGCTCACCCCAGATGAACACTGAAGCTTTCTTT. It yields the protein CASSPQMNTEAFF.